A selection of T cell receptor beta chains follows, all from one sample in a study of post-analysis software for immune sequencing data. TCRdb independently ran MiXCR on the PCR reads; one entry per CDR3 protein. The table shows around 710,000 distinct CDR3 sequences, with approximately 44% occurring only once. The sample was blood. The receptors originated from a girl aged 5-17 years with multiple sclerosis. Each CDR3 is given with its conserved first and last residue. A D gene is named only where the DNA matches it firmly. Some rows mark clone size as missing; the rest say once, few, many or name a class of expanded clone.

TRBV20-1	TRBD2	TRBJ2-1	few	CSAQTSGYYNEQFF	TGCAGTGCCCAGACTAGCGGATACTACAATGAGCAGTTCTTC
TRBV12-3/TRBV12-4	TRBD1	TRBJ1-5	NA	CASSPHGQGGDQPQHF	TGTGCCAGCAGTCCCCATGGACAGGGTGGTGATCAGCCCCAGCATTTT
TRBV4-3	NA	TRBJ2-7	NA	CASSQDWPLYEQYF	TGCGCCAGCAGCCAAGATTGGCCCCTCTACGAGCAGTACTTC
TRBV5-4	NA	TRBJ2-5	few	CASSLGADRGETQYF	TGTGCCAGCAGCTTGGGGGCGGACCGGGGAGAGACCCAGTACTTC
TRBV7-9	NA	TRBJ2-4	NA	CASSPKPRVSNEQYF	TGTGCCAGCAGCCCTAAGCCCAGGGTAAGCAATGAGCAGTACTTC
TRBV12-5	NA	TRBJ1-2	NA	CASGLVLSGSSYGYTF	TGTGCTAGTGGTTTGGTACTTTCAGGTTCAAGCTATGGCTACACCTTC
TRBV28	TRBD1	TRBJ1-6	NA	CASTTGAMSSYNSPPHF	TGTGCCAGCACGACAGGGGCGATGAGCTCCTATAATTCACCCCCCCACTTT
TRBV7-2	NA	TRBJ2-1	few	CASSLVAVGGNEQFF	TGTGCCAGCAGCTTAGTAGCGGTGGGGGGAAATGAGCAGTTCTTC
TRBV5-5	TRBD2	TRBJ2-1	few	CASSLLGRDDEQFF	TGTGCCAGCAGCTTGCTCGGGAGGGACGATGAGCAGTTCTTC
TRBV3-1	NA	TRBJ2-3	many	CASSHAFGDTQYF	TGTGCCAGCAGCCACGCTTTCGGGGATACGCAGTATTTT
TRBV20-1	NA	TRBJ2-1	NA	CSAAGPEWDNEQFF	TGCAGTGCCGCGGGTCCGGAGTGGGACAATGAGCAGTTCTTC
TRBV28	NA	TRBJ2-7	NA	CASRKRGTYEQYF	TGTGCCAGCAGAAAGAGGGGGACCTACGAGCAGTACTTC
TRBV12-5	NA	TRBJ1-1	NA	CASGWGDDYTEAFF	TGTGCTAGTGGTTGGGGGGATGATTACACTGAAGCTTTCTTT
TRBV5-1	NA	TRBJ1-5	NA	CASSQTPTEPQHF	TGCGCCAGCAGCCAAACCCCTACGGAGCCCCAGCATTTT
TRBV7-6	NA	TRBJ2-7	NA	CASSRSPGRGDEQYF	TGTGCCAGCAGCCGTAGCCCCGGGAGAGGGGACGAGCAGTACTTC
TRBV29-1	NA	TRBJ1-6	NA	CSVSPGGDSPLHF	TGCAGCGTTTCCCCTGGAGGGGATTCACCCCTCCACTTT
TRBV12-3/TRBV12-4	NA	TRBJ2-1	NA	CASSRTAYNEQFF	TGTGCCAGCAGTCGGACAGCCTACAATGAGCAGTTCTTC
TRBV7-2	NA	TRBJ2-3	NA	CASSVTGEGGTQYF	TGTGCCAGCAGCGTTACTGGCGAGGGCGGTACGCAGTATTTT
TRBV12-3/TRBV12-4	NA	TRBJ1-5	NA	CASSFAGIDQPQHF	TGTGCCAGCAGTTTTGCAGGGATTGATCAGCCCCAGCATTTT
TRBV7-2	NA	TRBJ2-5	NA	CASSPRALGGLVGQTQYF	TGTGCCAGCAGCCCCCGGGCGTTGGGCGGCTTAGTTGGGCAGACCCAGTACTTC
TRBV5-1	TRBD1	TRBJ1-4	NA	CASSLNINPGQGDEKLFF	TGCGCCAGCAGCTTGAATATTAACCCGGGACAGGGGGACGAAAAACTGTTTTTT
TRBV15	NA	TRBJ2-5	NA	CATSRDSEGSGPGEETQYF	TGTGCCACCAGCAGAGATTCGGAAGGGTCGGGACCAGGGGAAGAGACCCAGTACTTC
TRBV20-1	TRBD2	TRBJ2-3	NA	CSAEPLIGTSGGLRGDTQYF	TGCAGTGCTGAGCCCCTTATTGGGACTAGCGGAGGTCTACGAGGAGATACGCAGTATTTT
TRBV10-3	TRBD1	TRBJ1-2	NA	CAISGGGRNYGYTF	TGTGCCATCAGTGGAGGGGGCAGGAACTATGGCTACACCTTC
TRBV7-6	TRBD2	TRBJ2-5	few	CASRPTSGSVQETQYF	TGTGCCAGCAGACCTACTAGCGGGAGCGTCCAAGAGACCCAGTACTTC
TRBV5-1	TRBD2	TRBJ2-1	NA	CASSLALAGLDEQFF	TGCGCCAGCAGCTTGGCGCTAGCGGGATTAGATGAGCAGTTCTTC
TRBV6-5	NA	TRBJ2-7	NA	CASSLGDSHLPYEQYF	TGTGCCAGCAGCCTGGGTGACAGCCACTTACCCTACGAGCAGTACTTC
TRBV15	NA	TRBJ1-5	few	CATSRDMGVGNQPQHF	TGTGCCACCAGCAGAGATATGGGCGTAGGTAATCAGCCCCAGCATTTT
TRBV2	TRBD1	TRBJ1-2	NA	CASSQGAAGYGYTF	TGTGCCAGCAGCCAGGGGGCCGCGGGCTATGGCTACACCTTC
TRBV13	TRBD2	TRBJ2-3	NA	CASSPARTSGRTSDTQYF	TGTGCCAGCAGCCCCGCCCGGACTAGCGGGAGGACGTCGGATACGCAGTATTTT
TRBV5-1	NA	TRBJ2-1	NA	CASSWHLNNEQFF	TGCGCCAGCAGCTGGCACCTGAACAATGAGCAGTTCTTC
TRBV12-3/TRBV12-4	TRBD1	TRBJ2-5	NA	CASTLTGVQETQYF	TGTGCCAGCACCCTGACAGGGGTCCAAGAGACCCAGTACTTC
TRBV6-6	NA	TRBJ2-7	once	CASSYVGGSYEQYF	TGTGCCAGCAGTTATGTTGGGGGCTCCTACGAGCAGTACTTC
TRBV20-1	NA	TRBJ2-7	NA	CSATHSYEQYF	TGCAGTGCTACTCACTCCTACGAGCAGTACTTC
TRBV3-1	NA	TRBJ2-3	NA	CASSHGTGRGVGATDTQYF	TGTGCCAGCAGCCACGGGACCGGGAGAGGGGTAGGGGCCACAGATACGCAGTATTTT
TRBV12-3/TRBV12-4	NA	TRBJ2-5	once	CASSHPWRGQETQYF	TGTGCCAGCAGTCACCCATGGAGGGGACAAGAGACCCAGTACTTC
TRBV5-1	TRBD1	TRBJ2-7	NA	CASSQQGNSYEQYF	TGCGCCAGCAGCCAACAGGGGAATTCCTACGAGCAGTACTTC
TRBV10-3	TRBD2	TRBJ2-7	NA	CAIRRTSAGGTEQYF	TGTGCCATCAGGCGAACCTCAGCGGGAGGTACCGAGCAGTACTTC
TRBV3-1	TRBD2	TRBJ2-7	NA	CASSSQGGPGLAEFYEQYF	TGTGCCAGCAGCTCGCAGGGGGGCCCCGGACTAGCGGAGTTCTACGAGCAGTACTTC
TRBV5-1	TRBD1	TRBJ1-2	few	CASSDNQGAYGYTF	TGCGCCAGCAGCGACAATCAGGGGGCCTATGGCTACACCTTC
TRBV20-1	TRBD2	TRBJ2-3	once	CSAGALAGHTDTQYF	TGCAGTGCTGGGGCCCTAGCGGGGCACACAGATACGCAGTATTTT
TRBV7-3	TRBD2	TRBJ2-5	NA	CASSSTRGEGSQETQYF	TGTGCCAGCAGCTCCACTCGCGGGGAGGGCTCTCAAGAGACCCAGTACTTC